The TCR beta chain under discussion was sequenced for a study of T cell repertoires in cytomegalovirus infection. The wider study: HLA-B-restricted CMV epitopes that are well studied, plus recently identified HLA-C-restricted ones, were used by the study. An indication of both CMV infection and matching HLA type came from public TCR beta signatures. Findings and limits, study-wide: Cumulative public TCR beta family frequency identified CMV carriers with the relevant HLA. HLA-C-restricted, CMV-specific TCR beta clonotypes were dominant ex vivo.

V dropped 9 bases and J dropped 4; count of bases not matched to a gene: 8. Germline loops: CDR1 SNHLY, CDR2 FYNNEI. This CDR3 contains 13 residues. Via MiXCR, TCRdb re-called the reads, giving one row per CDR3 protein. This sample has some 800,000 distinct CDR3 sequences, with approximately 29% found just once. Worth noting for this clonotype: Its antigen remains unknown.

The source is a human donor in good health (CMV status not recorded). Some clones in this sample may be carry-over from other donors' samples. J is TRBJ1-2 and V is TRBV2; 7 bases are shared with TRBD1. Sequenced here: cultured CD8+ T cells from PBMCs, sampled from culture after CMV antigen stimulation. CDR3 loop: CASAAGGLYGYTF. CDR3 nucleotide sequence: TGTGCCAGTGCGGCAGGGGGGCTCTATGGCTACACCTTC.